These 5 T cell receptor beta chains came from one sample sequenced in a study of tumor and adjacent non-tumor tissue in lung cancer. RNA was extracted from bulk tissue without any cell sorting. More than 3 cm separated this lung sample from the edge of the tumor. TCRbeta libraries were built with three rounds of nested PCR, modified from ARM-PCR. One entry per CDR3 protein, called by TCRdb with MiXCR from the multiplex PCR reads. The profile covers about 110,000 distinct CDR3 sequences, with 60% to 65% appearing a single time and under 20% taken by the ten largest. Sequencing input: distant non-tumor lung tissue. The receptors here all came from a man in his sixties with non-small cell lung cancer.

Notes on this clonotype: An end of the junction does not agree with germline; a read error may underlie this. This chain links TRBV6-1 with TRBJ1-2; D is undetermined. The CDR3 consists of 15 residues. The germline V gene encodes CDR1 MNHNS and CDR2 SASEGT. CDR3 in DNA: TGTGCCAGCAGTGAAGCGCTTAGTGGGCGGATTGGCTACACATTC. Translating it yields CASSEALSGRIGYTF.

This clonotype was recorded once. V usage is TRBV11-3 and J usage is TRBJ2-3; D gene unclear. CDR1 is SGHNT and CDR2 is YENEEA in the germline V gene. The CDR3 runs to 13 residues. CDR3 sequence (DNA): TGTGTCAGAAGCTTAGACGGTACAGATACGCAGTATTTT. Residues: CVRSLDGTDTQYF. Variable domain in full (rest from reference TRBV11-3 and TRBJ2-3): EAGVVQSPRYKIIEKKQPVAFWCNPISGHNTLYWYLQNLGQGPELLIRYENEEAVDDSQLPKDRFSAERLKGVDSTLKIQPAELGDSAVYLCVRSLDGTDTQYFGPGTRLTVL.

There are many counts of this clonotype. V is TRBV29-1 and J is TRBJ2-3, with 8 bases matching TRBD2. The CDR3 is made up of 16 amino acids. The V and J ends lost 4 bases and 5 bases, in that order; junction bases with no gene match: 14. Looked up from germline, CDR1 is SQVTM and CDR2 is ANQGSEA. CDR3 region: CSVARNAGGLVDTQYF. In DNA form, the CDR3 reads TGCAGCGTTGCTCGAAACGCGGGAGGATTGGTAGATACGCAGTATTTT.

This clonotype has just a few counts. The rearrangement joins TRBV20-1 to TRBJ2-2; D assignment may be TRBD1 or TRBD2 (6 bases each). V lost 5 bases and J 0 bases, leaving 10 bases between the germline ends. Germline CDR1 is DFQATT and CDR2 is SNEGSKA (reference sequence). This CDR3 has 14 residues. For the CDR3, the DNA is TGCAGTGCTCGCGGGACAACGAACACCGGGGAGCTGTTTTTT. Encoded protein: CSARGTTNTGELFF.

As concerns this clonotype: A much larger clone lies a single base off, so this may be a read error. The chain employs TRBV28 and TRBJ2-7; TRBD2 aligns across 8 bases. The CDR3 covers 17 residues. Germline loops: CDR1 MDHEN, CDR2 SYDVKM. With 4 bases clipped from V and 2 bases from J, the junction kept 13 bases outside the gene matches. Here the CDR3 reads CASSSGNSGIRTYEQYF. Written as DNA, the CDR3 is TGTGCCAGCAGTTCCGGGAATAGCGGGATTCGCACCTACGAGCAGTACTTC.